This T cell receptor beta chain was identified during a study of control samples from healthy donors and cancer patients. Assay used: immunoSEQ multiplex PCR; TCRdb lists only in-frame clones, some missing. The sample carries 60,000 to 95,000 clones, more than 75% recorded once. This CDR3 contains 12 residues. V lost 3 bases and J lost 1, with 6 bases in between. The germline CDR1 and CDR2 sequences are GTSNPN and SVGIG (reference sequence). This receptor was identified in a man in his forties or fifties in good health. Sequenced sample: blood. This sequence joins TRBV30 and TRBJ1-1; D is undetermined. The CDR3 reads CAWRTENTEAFF. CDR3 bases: TGTGCCTGGAGAACAGAGAACACTGAAGCTTTCTTT.